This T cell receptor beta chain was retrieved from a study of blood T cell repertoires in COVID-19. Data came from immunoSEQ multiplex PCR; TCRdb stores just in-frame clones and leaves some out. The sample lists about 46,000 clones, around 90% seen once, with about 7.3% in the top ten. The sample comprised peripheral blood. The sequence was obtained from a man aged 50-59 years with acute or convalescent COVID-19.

The CDR3 sequence is CASSQDPGAGYTF. CDR3 nucleotide sequence: TGTGCCAGCAGCCAAGATCCAGGGGCTGGCTACACCTTC. The V gene is TRBV3-1 (or the pseudogene TRBV3-2), the J gene TRBJ1-2, with a possible D match to TRBD1 (6 bases). The CDR3 has 13 amino acids. Germline CDR1 LGHDT, CDR2 YNNKEL (reference sequence). The V and J ends lost 0 bases and 7 bases respectively, with 9 bases between them.